Listed below are T cell receptor beta chains from one sample, sequenced in a study of prognosis after radiotherapy for stage I lung cancer. TCRdb re-called the multiplex PCR reads with MiXCR, one entry per CDR3 protein. The sample shows approximately 18,000 distinct CDR3 sequences, over 45% of them seen only once. Source: PBMCs, taken before or after stereotactic body radiation therapy (not recorded which). Source of these receptors: a donor over 45 with non-small cell lung cancer. Each CDR3 is given with its conserved first and last residue. The D gene is left open where the match is weak. Some rows mark clone size as missing; the rest say once, few, many or name a class of expanded clone.

>16|TRBV4-1|many|-|TRBJ2-2
TGCGCCAGCAGCCCCGGATCTGGACTCGACACCGGGGAGCTGTTTTTT
CASSPGSGLDTGELFF
>15|TRBV7-3|many|TRBD2|TRBJ2-3
TGTGCCAGCAGCTTAAATAGCGGGTTCACAGATACGCAGTATTTT
CASSLNSGFTDTQYF
>14|TRBV29-1|medium-sized|TRBD2|TRBJ2-7
TGCAGCGTTACCGTCGGGGCTAGCGGGTCGGAGCAGTACTTC
CSVTVGASGSEQYF
>14|TRBV28|medium-sized|-|TRBJ2-7
TGTGCCAGCAACACGCCGGGACACACCTACGAGCAGTACTTC
CASNTPGHTYEQYF
>14|TRBV5-1|-|-|TRBJ2-1
TGCGCCAGCAGCCCTTGGGGCTTCTACAATGAGCAGTTCTTC
CASSPWGFYNEQFF
>17|TRBV6-9|-|-|TRBJ2-6
TGTGCCAGCAGTTACCTAGCTGGAGTTTCTGGGTCCAACGTCCTGACTTTC
CASSYLAGVSGSNVLTF
>15|TRBV15|many|TRBD1|TRBJ1-1
TGTGCCACCAGCAGAGCGACAGGGTTGAGGACTGAAGCTTTCTTT
CATSRATGLRTEAFF
>14|TRBV12-3/TRBV12-4|once|-|TRBJ1-6
TGTGCCAGCAGTAAGGGACTGCGGAATTCACCCCTCCACTTT
CASSKGLRNSPLHF
>16|TRBV5-4|-|TRBD1|TRBJ1-6
TGTGCCAGCAGCTTGGACAGGGGGAGGATGGGTTCACCCCTCCACTTT
CASSLDRGRMGSPLHF
>15|TRBV7-2|-|TRBD2|TRBJ2-7
TGTGCCAGCAGTTTCTCGACTAGCAAACTCTACGAGCAGTACTTC
CASSFSTSKLYEQYF
>13|TRBV20-1|-|TRBD1|TRBJ1-2
TGCAGTGCTAGAGATCGGACAGGTGGCGGCTACACCTTC
CSARDRTGGGYTF
>14|TRBV11-2|many|-|TRBJ2-5
TGTGCCAGCAGCCCTAGGCCAGGCGAAGAGACCCAGTACTTC
CASSPRPGEETQYF
>12|TRBV28|-|-|TRBJ2-7
TGTGCCATCACCCAATGCACCTACGAGCAGTACTTC
CAITQCTYEQYF
>14|TRBV5-5|-|-|TRBJ2-3
TGTGCCAGCCTAGGACTCGCCAGCACAGATACGCAGTATTTT
CASLGLASTDTQYF
>14|TRBV7-9|once|-|TRBJ1-2
TGTGCCAGCAGCCGGAGACAGGAGCCTCCTCCAGGCACCTTC
CASSRRQEPPPGTF
>14|TRBV20-1|-|-|TRBJ1-6
TGCAGTGCTAGGTGGAGCTCCTATAATTCACCCCTCCACTTT
CSARWSSYNSPLHF
>13|TRBV30|medium-sized|-|TRBJ1-5
TGTGCCTGGGCTCGTACACAGAAACAGCCCCAGCATTTT
CAWARTQKQPQHF
>15|TRBV20-1|-|TRBD1|TRBJ2-1
TGCAGTGCGCCTACCGGGACAGGGTCCTACAGTGAGCAGTTCTTC
CSAPTGTGSYSEQFF
>15|TRBV12-3/TRBV12-4|many|-|TRBJ2-2
TGTGCCAGCAGTTTTGGGGGGCTAAACACCGGGGAGCTGTTTTTT
CASSFGGLNTGELFF
>17|TRBV24-1|many|TRBD1|TRBJ2-3
TGTGCCACCAGTGATGGCGCCGGGACAGGGGAAACAGATACGCAGTATTTT
CATSDGAGTGETDTQYF
>14|TRBV20-1|-|TRBD1|TRBJ2-2
TGCAGTGCCTGGGACAGGTCGAACACCGGGGAGCTGTTTTTT
CSAWDRSNTGELFF
>16|TRBV7-2|-|TRBD2|TRBJ2-7
TGTGCCAGCGGCTTAGCCGTGACTAGCGGGCCCTACGAGCAGTACTTC
CASGLAVTSGPYEQYF
>14|TRBV5-6|many|TRBD1|TRBJ1-5
TGTGCCAGCAGCTTCTTACAGGGGAATCAGCCCCAGCATTTT
CASSFLQGNQPQHF
>14|TRBV20-1|many|-|TRBJ1-5
TGCAGTGCTAGATCCCCCGGTGTGGATCAGCCCCAGCATTTT
CSARSPGVDQPQHF
>14|TRBV28|many|TRBD1|TRBJ1-2
TGTGCCAGCACCATAAGGACAGGGGAAAATGGCTACACCTTC
CASTIRTGENGYTF
>14|TRBV28|many|TRBD1|TRBJ2-7
TGTGCCAGCAGCCCGACAGGGCCACGGAACGAGCAGTACTTC
CASSPTGPRNEQYF
>14|TRBV11-2|-|TRBD2|TRBJ2-1
TGTGCCAGCAGGGTACTAGCGGGATACAATGAGCAGTTCTTC
CASRVLAGYNEQFF
>17|TRBV6-2/TRBV6-3|-|-|TRBJ2-1
TGTGCCATCACACTCCCAGCTGGGGGGCGGGGCAACAATGAGCAGTTCTTC
CAITLPAGGRGNNEQFF
>16|TRBV6-1|many|-|TRBJ2-5
TGTGCCAGCAGTGAAGCGGGAGCGGCAGCACAAGAGACCCAGTACTTC
CASSEAGAAAQETQYF
>22|TRBV6-1|many|-|TRBJ1-3
TGTGCCAGCAGCCTCGTTAGTAGTGTAGGGTGGGCAGGCCGAAGCTCTGGAAACACCATATATTTT
CASSLVSSVGWAGRSSGNTIYF
>13|TRBV9|many|-|TRBJ2-7
TGTGCCAGCAGCGCTTCTTTGGGCTACGAGCAGTACTTC
CASSASLGYEQYF
>12|TRBV28|-|-|TRBJ1-2
TGTGCCAGCAGGGGGTCGAGGTATGGCTACACCTTC
CASRGSRYGYTF
>15|TRBV24-1|many|-|TRBJ2-5
TGTGCCACCAGTGATCGCAGGGGGGTACAAGAGACCCAGTACTTC
CATSDRRGVQETQYF
>13|TRBV20-1|many|-|TRBJ1-2
TGCAGTGCTAGACTCAACCGGAACTATGGCTACACCTTC
CSARLNRNYGYTF
>17|TRBV27|-|TRBD2|TRBJ2-3
TGTGCCAGCAGTTCTCGGACTAGCGGGAGGGCCACAGGTACGCAGTATTTT
CASSSRTSGRATGTQYF
>15|TRBV6-5|few|TRBD1|TRBJ2-3
TGTGCCAGCAGTTTCACAGGGGGCGCGGCAGATACGCAGTATTTT
CASSFTGGAADTQYF
>16|TRBV14|many|TRBD2|TRBJ2-1
TGTGCCAGCAGCCAAGAACCGGGGAGGGCCTACAATGAGCAGTTCTTC
CASSQEPGRAYNEQFF
>13|TRBV10-3|many|-|TRBJ2-1
TGTGCCTCCGACTCTGGCTCCTACAATGAGCAGTTCTTC
CASDSGSYNEQFF
>15|TRBV11-2|medium-sized|-|TRBJ2-7
TGTGCCAGCAGCTTAGGGACGATCCTCTCCTACGAGCAGTACTTC
CASSLGTILSYEQYF
>15|TRBV12-3/TRBV12-4|-|-|TRBJ2-3
TGTGCCAGCAGTTTTTTACAGGCAAGCACAGATACGCAGTATTTT
CASSFLQASTDTQYF
>15|TRBV7-3|many|TRBD1|TRBJ2-5
TGTGCCAGCAGCTTGACAGGGGGGAGAGAAGAGACCCAGTACTTC
CASSLTGGREETQYF
>16|TRBV3-1|medium-sized|TRBD1|TRBJ1-6
TGTGCCAGCAGCCAAGGTCTTCGGGACAGGAATTCACCCCTCCACTTT
CASSQGLRDRNSPLHF
>16|TRBV7-2|once|TRBD2|TRBJ2-7
TGTGCCAGCAGCCCCCTGGTGGGAGGGAGCTCCTACGAGCAGTACTTC
CASSPLVGGSSYEQYF
>16|TRBV6-5|once|-|TRBJ1-3
TGTGCCAGCAGTTATGGGTGTTCAGGCTGTGGAAACACCATATATTTT
CASSYGCSGCGNTIYF
>14|TRBV5-1|large|-|TRBJ2-2
TGTGCCAGCAGCTTGGAACCCAACACCGGGGAGCTGTTTTTT
CASSLEPNTGELFF
>14|TRBV28|many|TRBD1|TRBJ1-4
TGTGCCAGCGGATTAGGGACAGTTGGCGAAAAACTGTTTTTT
CASGLGTVGEKLFF
>15|TRBV19|-|TRBD1|TRBJ1-5
TGTGCCAGTAGTCAGGGGGCAAGAAGCAATCAGCCCGAGAATTTT
CASSQGARSNQPENF
>13|TRBV6-9|many|-|TRBJ2-7
TGTGCCAGCAGTTACGAGGGGGTCTACGAGCAGTACTTC
CASSYEGVYEQYF
>15|TRBV5-1|medium-sized|TRBD2|TRBJ2-1
TGCGCCAGCAGCTTGGGCGGGAGTACCTACAATGAGCAGTTCTTC
CASSLGGSTYNEQFF
>17|TRBV2|many|-|TRBJ1-6
TGTGCCAGCAGTCAAGTCGGATTTAGCTCCTATAATTCACCCCTCCACTTT
CASSQVGFSSYNSPLHF
>17|TRBV27|medium-sized|-|TRBJ2-1
TGTGCCAGCAGTTTATCGTGGCCGGCGAGCTCCTACAATGAGCAGTTCTTC
CASSLSWPASSYNEQFF